The 27 T cell receptor beta chains listed next were all sequenced from one sample in a study of OX40 agonist ivuxolimab in advanced cancers. Libraries were built with the immunoSEQ multiplex PCR assay. Not all clones reach the TCRdb copy of this immuneACCESS table, which keeps in-frame sequences only. Checked studies attribute under half of the gap to unresolved V genes and leave the rest unexplained. For this sample the table gives about 40,000 clones, of which around 80% were detected only once. Roughly a fifth of the sample belongs to the ten largest clones. The sample in question was CD4+ or CD8+ T cells sorted from blood, obtained in a trial of the OX40 agonist ivuxolimab. The receptors shown here come from an adult with an advanced solid tumor such as melanoma, head and neck, liver or kidney cancer.

This sequence joins TRBV6-1 and TRBJ2-7; perhaps TRBD2 as D (7 bases). This CDR3 comprises 14 residues. Trimming took off 6 bases at V and 1 base at J, with 13 bases between the two ends. The V gene's germline CDR1 is MNHNS and CDR2 SASEGT. The CDR3 DNA reads as TGTGCCAGCAGACAGGGAGGGGTATCCTACGAGCAGTACTTC. Encoded protein: CASRQGGVSYEQYF.

The chain has TRBV6-5 and TRBJ2-5; no clear D gene. Germline lookup yields CDR1 MNHEY and CDR2 SVGAGI. This CDR3 is built from 12 residues. The V end lost 5 bases, the J end lost 4 bases, and 8 bases lay between the germline ends. The CDR3 region is CASSRRGETQYF. For the CDR3, the DNA is TGTGCCAGCAGTCGGAGAGGAGAGACCCAGTACTTC.

The chain employs TRBV4-3 and TRBJ2-3; D uncertain. The CDR3 extends over 11 amino acids. V lost 1 base to trimming and J lost 9 bases, with 5 bases between them. Germline loops: CDR1 LGHNA, CDR2 YSLEER. The CDR3 DNA is TGCGCCAGCAGCCAAGGGACCACGCAGTATTTT. This sequence encodes CASSQGTTQYF.

CDR3 bases: TGTGCCAGCAGCCCGAGGGGGGATACTGGAGGATACGAGCAGTACTTC. Amino acids: CASSPRGDTGGYEQYF. This sequence joins TRBV5-4 and TRBJ2-7; the D gene could be TRBD1 or TRBD2 (6 bases each). The CDR3 runs to 16 residues. CDR1 and CDR2 (germline): SGHNT, YYREEE (reference sequence). The ends were cut back, 4 bases at V and 4 bases at J, with 21 bases in the middle.

The DNA of the CDR3 is TGCGCCAGCAGCCGTATGCCCCTAGCGGGCCCCCAAGAGACCCAGTACTTC. It encodes CASSRMPLAGPQETQYF. The rearrangement uses TRBV4-1 and TRBJ2-5; 8 bases align to TRBD2. Germline V lookup: CDR1 MGHRA, CDR2 YSYEKL. The CDR3 extends over 17 amino acids. V gave up 4 bases and J gave up 1 base; unmatched junction bases: 11.

The rearrangement joins TRBV6-5 to TRBJ1-2, with D unclear. This CDR3 is built from 15 residues. Looked up from germline, CDR1 is MNHEY and CDR2 is SVGAGI. V shed 9 bases and J shed 5 bases, with 22 bases lying between them. This CDR3 reads CASWFASTDTYGYTF. The CDR3 DNA follows: TGTGCCAGTTGGTTCGCCAGTACCGACACTTATGGCTACACCTTC.

The chain carries TRBV7-2 and TRBJ2-6, with D possibly matching TRBD2 (6 bases). The CDR3 is made up of 16 amino acids. The germline V and J ends were trimmed by 5 bases and 2 bases, with 13 bases remaining between them. Per germline, CDR1 SGHTA and CDR2 FQGNSA. The CDR3 nucleotides read TGTGCCAGCAGCGTTAGTACGGGAGCTGGGGCCAACGTCCTGACTTTC. Translating it yields CASSVSTGAGANVLTF.

The chain joins TRBV9 to TRBJ2-6; 7 positions match TRBD1. The CDR3 runs to 18 residues. CDR1 SGDLS and CDR2 YYNGEE come from the germline V gene. J was trimmed by 0 bases and V by 4 bases; bases with no gene match: 10. CDR3 nucleotide sequence: TGTGCCAGCAGCTTATACAGGGGCCCCTCCTCTGGGGCCAACGTCCTGACTTTC. It is translated as CASSLYRGPSSGANVLTF.

The DNA of the CDR3 is TGTGCCAGCAGTTTGTCGGGGGGGTGGAACTATGGCTACACCTTC. As protein: CASSLSGGWNYGYTF. V is TRBV27 and J is TRBJ1-2; tentative D call: TRBD1 (5 bases). This CDR3 region has 15 residues. Germline loops: CDR1 MNHEY, CDR2 SMNVEV (reference sequence). V gave up 3 bases and J gave up 2 bases, with 13 bases separating them.

The chain is built from TRBV11-2 and TRBJ1-4; a weak D match, TRBD1 (5 bases). The CDR3 runs to 16 residues. V gave up 1 base and J gave up 8 bases, with 17 bases separating them. CDR1 and CDR2 from the germline V gene are SGHAT and FQNNGV. The CDR3 coding sequence is TGTGCCAGCAGCTTAGCGTCCGGGGGGGTAGGCGAAAAACTGTTTTTT. This sequence encodes CASSLASGGVGEKLFF.

This clone was counted a single time. The chain uses TRBV19 and TRBJ2-7; D possibly uses TRBD1 or TRBD2 (5 bases each). The V end was cut by 3 bases, the J end by 0 bases, with 15 bases between. CDR3 length equals 16 residues. In germline, CDR1 is LNHDA, CDR2 SQIVND (reference sequence). CDR3 loop: CASSIIGREPSYEQYF. The DNA of the CDR3 is TGTGCCAGTAGTATTATTGGCAGGGAGCCCTCCTACGAGCAGTACTTC.

V and J are TRBV9 and TRBJ1-1; tentatively, D is TRBD1 (5 bases). In germline, CDR1 is SGDLS, CDR2 YYNGEE. V was trimmed by 0 bases and J by 3 bases, leaving 9 bases between them. The CDR3 totals 14 residues. The CDR3 DNA sequence: TGTGCCAGCAGCGTAGTGGGGGGGGACACTGAAGCTTTCTTT. Translating gives CASSVVGGDTEAFF.

This clone occurred a few times. This rearrangement joins TRBV6-1 to TRBJ1-1; D is unresolved. Germline V lookup: CDR1 MNHNS, CDR2 SASEGT. V lost 10 bases and J lost 0, with 6 bases in between. This CDR3 has 11 residues. The CDR3 region has the DNA TGTGCCACCATGATGAACACTGAAGCTTTCTTT. Translation: CATMMNTEAFF.

The chain recombines TRBV5-5 with TRBJ2-7, with 7 bases identical to TRBD1. This CDR3 region has 14 residues. The V and J ends lost 4 bases and 3 bases, in that order; junction bases with no gene match: 7. In germline, CDR1 is SGHKS, CDR2 YYEKEE (reference sequence). CDR3 nucleotides: TGTGCCAGCAGCCCATGGGCAGGGGGCTACGAGCAGTACTTC. Protein sequence: CASSPWAGGYEQYF.

This clone was seen once. V and J are TRBV7-2 and TRBJ1-5; the D is unclear. Germline lookup yields CDR1 SGHTA and CDR2 FQGNSA. This CDR3 is 15 amino acids long. V gave up 6 bases and J gave up 2 bases, with 14 bases separating them. DNA for the CDR3: TGTGCCAGCAGGCCCGACGGGGTCGGCAATCAGCCCCAGCATTTT. It is translated as CASRPDGVGNQPQHF.

The chain combines TRBV4-3 with TRBJ1-5; 7 bases are shared with TRBD1. This CDR3 spans 16 amino acids. V lost 0 bases, J lost 3 bases, and 5 bases stayed unmatched. Germline V gene data show CDR1 as LGHNA and CDR2 as YSLEER. The CDR3: CASSQDLTGYNQPQHF. Written as DNA, the CDR3 is TGCGCCAGCAGCCAAGACCTGACAGGGTACAATCAGCCCCAGCATTTT.

The V call is TRBV7-6, the J call TRBJ2-1; tentative D call: TRBD2 (6 bases). The V gene lost 0 bases and the J gene lost 8 bases, with 11 bases spanning the gap. This CDR3 contains 14 residues. Germline values: CDR1 SGHVS, CDR2 FNYEAQ. The CDR3 loop is CASSLAGGIDEQFF. CDR3 sequence (DNA): TGTGCCAGCAGCTTAGCGGGAGGAATCGATGAGCAGTTCTTC.

This chain joins TRBV27 and TRBJ2-2; D is possibly TRBD2 (5 bases). The CDR3 covers 15 residues. V lost 6 bases and J lost 3, with 14 bases in between. Germline values: CDR1 MNHEY, CDR2 SMNVEV (reference sequence). The CDR3 region is CASRSQLVDTGELFF. CDR3 bases: TGTGCCAGCAGAAGCCAACTAGTGGACACCGGGGAGCTGTTTTTT.

The V and J genes are TRBV7-2 and TRBJ1-2; TRBD1 aligns across 8 bases. CDR1 is SGHTA and CDR2 is FQGNSA in the germline V gene. The V segment lost 2 bases and the J segment 7 bases; nucleotides outside the gene matches: 12. The CDR3 consists of 16 residues. CDR3 DNA sequence: TGTGCCAGCAGCTTAAAGGGGCAGGGGGCGTTGTTTGGCTACACCTTC. Its protein is CASSLKGQGALFGYTF.

This clone was seen a single time. The J gene is TRBJ2-1, the V gene TRBV7-3; 12 bases are a match to TRBD2. The CDR3 length is 16 residues. CDR1 is SGHTA and CDR2 is FQGTGA in the germline V gene. Trimming cost V 5 bases and J 4 bases; bases outside gene matches: 6. CDR3 DNA: TGTGCCAGCAGCCCGGCCGGGACTAGCGGGTACAATGAGCAGTTCTTC. Its protein product is CASSPAGTSGYNEQFF.

The rearrangement joins TRBV9 to TRBJ2-7, with 8 bases that match TRBD2. The germline gives CDR1 SGDLS, CDR2 YYNGEE. Losses at the gene ends were 0 bases for V and 5 bases for J; bases not matched to a gene: 4. The CDR3 runs to 14 residues. The CDR3 DNA reads as TGTGCCAGCAGCGTAGCGGGACTAGGGCACGAGCAGTACTTC. Its protein product is CASSVAGLGHEQYF. Together with reference TRBV9 and TRBJ2-7, the CDR3 gives the full variable domain: DSGVTQTPKHLITATGQRVTLRCSPRSGDLSVYWYQQSLDQGLQFLIQYYNGEERAKGNILERFSAQQFPDLHSELNLSSLELGDSALYFCASSVAGLGHEQYFGPGTRLTVT.

The table lists this clone with a count of one. The rearrangement links TRBV7-8 to TRBJ2-5, with TRBD1 identical over 7 bases. CDR1 is SGHVS, CDR2 FQNEAQ, per germline. There are 14 residues in the CDR3. V lost 6 bases and J lost 4; bases outside the gene matches: 8. The chain's CDR3 is CASRPERGRETQYF. The CDR3 DNA reads as TGTGCCAGCAGGCCCGAAAGGGGGCGAGAGACCCAGTACTTC.

The rearrangement joins TRBV5-8 to TRBJ2-5; D may be TRBD1 or TRBD2 (5 bases each). The CDR3 is 17 amino acids. Looked up from germline, CDR1 is SGHTS and CDR2 is YDEGEE. Trimming stripped 3 bases from V and 5 bases from J, with 23 bases between. CDR3 region: CASSSWDPRVLGETQYF. In nucleotides, the CDR3 is TGTGCCAGCAGCTCGTGGGACCCGCGGGTCCTGGGCGAGACCCAGTACTTC.

Here the CDR3 DNA reads TGTGCCAGCAGTGCCTCGGGAATCACAGATACGCAGTATTTT. It is translated as CASSASGITDTQYF. The chain recombines TRBV2 with TRBJ2-3; a weak D match, TRBD2 (5 bases). Trimming pared 4 bases from V and 2 bases from J, leaving 10 bases between. Per germline, CDR1 SNHLY and CDR2 FYNNEI. The CDR3 totals 14 residues.

The V and J genes are TRBV7-2 and TRBJ2-7; tentatively, D is TRBD2 (5 bases). CDR3 size: 15 residues. Per the germline V gene, CDR1 is SGHTA and CDR2 is FQGNSA. With 4 bases removed from V and 2 bases from J, the gap between germline ends came to 15 bases. CDR3 sequence: CASSSGISNTYEQYF. In nucleotides, the CDR3 is TGTGCCAGCAGCTCCGGGATTTCAAACACCTACGAGCAGTACTTC.

The chain joins TRBV6-5 to TRBJ2-3; D gene ambiguous. Trimming pared 6 bases from V and 2 bases from J, leaving 3 bases between. The germline V gene encodes CDR1 MNHEY and CDR2 SVGAGI. The CDR3 extends over 11 amino acids. For the CDR3, the DNA is TGTGCCAGCAGCGACACAGATACGCAGTATTTT. This translates into CASSDTDTQYF.

The chain has TRBV12-5 and TRBJ2-3; D possibly corresponds to TRBD2 (7 bases). This CDR3 region has 13 residues. Per germline, CDR1 LGHNT and CDR2 FRNRAP. The V end was cut by 4 bases, the J end by 6 bases, with 11 bases between. CDR3 sequence reads: CASGSGGLDTQYF. The DNA for the CDR3 is TGTGCTAGTGGTTCCGGGGGGCTTGATACGCAGTATTTT.